These 14 T cell receptor beta chains were all obtained from the same sample, sequenced in a study of Graves' ophthalmopathy and Graves' hyperthyroidism (dated by TCRdb to between 2017 and 2018). Sequenced on an Illumina HiSeq 2000. For repertoire sequencing, TCR beta CDR3 regions were amplified from RNA transcripts. The first round of RT-PCR was done with HTBI primers and the Qiagen OneStep RT-PCR kit, and was followed by a second round of multiplex PCR, then size selection and purification. Using fastp at Q25 and MiXCR, TCRdb reprocessed the public reads and kept productive beta chains. Entries that share a CDR3 protein sequence are merged under the most common genes and DNA. A total of 740,000 or so distinct CDR3 sequences appear in this sample, around 40% of them only once. About 40% of the sample rests with the top ten. Sequencing was performed on peripheral blood. These TCRs come from an adult man with Graves' ophthalmopathy.

This clonotype was picked up many times. The rearrangement uses TRBV10-3 and TRBJ1-2; unclear D gene. The CDR3 is made up of 15 amino acids. Trimming cost V 2 bases and J 3 bases, with 13 bases left between them. Germline V CDR1 and CDR2: ENHRY, SYGVKD. The CDR3 nucleotides are TGTGCCATCAGTGAGATCCTACTACGGGACTATGGCTACACCTTC. As protein: CAISEILLRDYGYTF.

This clonotype was counted at least ten times. This chain links TRBV2 with TRBJ1-6, with 7 bases lining up with TRBD1. CDR3 size: 15 residues. J was trimmed by 7 bases and V by 9 bases; bases with no gene match: 12. The V gene's germline CDR1 is SNHLY and CDR2 FYNNEI. CDR3 loop: CASDGSGGRNSPLHF. The CDR3 DNA follows: TGTGCCAGTGATGGGTCAGGGGGTAGAAATTCACCCCTCCACTTT.

The chain employs TRBV19 and TRBJ1-5, with D perhaps TRBD1 (6 bases). Germline assignment: CDR1 LNHDA and CDR2 SQIVND (reference sequence). CDR3 length: 14 residues. The germline V and J ends were trimmed by 6 bases and 2 bases, with 11 bases remaining between them. CDR3 sequence reads: CASRRGGGNQPQHF. CDR3 DNA sequence: TGTGCCAGTAGGAGGGGGGGAGGCAATCAGCCCCAGCATTTT.

This clonotype has a handful of counts. V usage is TRBV20-1 and J usage is TRBJ2-7; D may be TRBD1 (5 bases). Trimming pared 5 bases from V and 3 bases from J, leaving 8 bases between. CDR1 is DFQATT, CDR2 SNEGSKA, per germline (reference sequence). The CDR3 is 11 residues long. CDR3 amino acids: CSAETDYEQYF. CDR3 DNA sequence: TGCAGTGCTGAGACAGACTACGAGCAGTACTTC.

This clonotype has at least ten counts. The genes are TRBV7-9 and TRBJ1-2; D gene uncertain. The CDR3 runs to 14 residues. V dropped 6 bases and J dropped 5 bases, with 16 bases sitting between them. Germline lookup yields CDR1 SEHNR and CDR2 FQNEAQ (reference sequence). The CDR3 reads CASSSDGREYGYTF. The CDR3 DNA follows: TGTGCCAGCAGTTCGGACGGAAGGGAATATGGCTACACCTTC.

This rearrangement joins TRBV14 to TRBJ1-2, with 8 nucleotides matching TRBD1. This CDR3 contains 15 residues. In germline, CDR1 is SGHDN, CDR2 FVKESK. The junction had 8 bases not matched to a gene; V was cut back by 2 bases and J by 6 bases. Written as DNA, the CDR3 is TGTGCCAGCAGCCAACGCGCAGGGGGCTTACATGGCTACACCTTC. It encodes CASSQRAGGLHGYTF.

This clonotype came up a few times. A read error may account for a junction end that differs from germline. V usage is TRBV19 and J usage is TRBJ1-5; D gene uncertain. Germline assignment: CDR1 LNHDA and CDR2 SQIVND (reference sequence). The CDR3 spans 15 residues. The chain's CDR3 is CASSMSTLDNRPQHF. The CDR3 DNA is TGTGCCAGTAGTATGAGCACGCTAGACAATCGGCCCCAGCATTTT.

This clonotype was counted between two and nine times. The chain employs TRBV10-3 and TRBJ2-7; D may be TRBD1 (5 bases). Germline V gene sequence: CDR1 ENHRY, CDR2 SYGVKD. Trimming left V 4 bases short and J 6 bases short, with 13 bases between. This CDR3 region has 13 residues. The CDR3 spells CAISGNTGTEQYF. DNA of the CDR3: TGTGCCATCAGTGGAAACACAGGAACCGAGCAGTACTTC.

In the case of this clonotype: Likely a read error: the CDR3 ends without its conserved phenylalanine or tryptophan. V usage is TRBV11-2 and J usage is TRBJ1-4; D ambiguous. The germline V gene has CDR1 SGHAT and CDR2 FQNNGV. The CDR3 is made up of 13 amino acids. Trimming removed 4 bases from V and 8 bases from J, with 11 bases in between. CDR3 DNA: TGTGCCAGCAGCTATAGTATCCGGGAAAAACTGTTTATT. Translation gives CASSYSIREKLFI.

The sample holds a few counts of this clonotype. This chain links TRBV20-1 with TRBJ2-7, with 8 positions matching TRBD2. Trimming cost V 3 bases and J 0 bases; bases outside gene matches: 4. The CDR3 has 14 amino acids. Germline CDR1 is DFQATT and CDR2 is SNEGSKA (reference sequence). CDR3 DNA: TGCAGTGCTAGTCTTAGCGGGATCTCCTACGAGCAGTACTTC. As protein: CSASLSGISYEQYF.

This clonotype was counted ten times or more. This chain links TRBV24-1 with TRBJ2-7, with a possible D match to TRBD1 (5 bases). The CDR3 covers 15 residues. The V end was cut by 4 bases, the J end by 2 bases, with 14 bases between. Germline V gives CDR1 KGHDR, CDR2 SFDVKD. The CDR3 DNA is TGTGCCACCAGTGACCACAGGACCGAGACCTACGAGCAGTACTTC. Its protein is CATSDHRTETYEQYF.

In its sample, this clonotype was seen many times. An end of the junction differs from the germline gene, which may be a read error. The V gene is TRBV15, the J gene TRBJ1-6; maybe TRBD1 (6 bases). From germline, CDR1 is LNHNV and CDR2 YYDKDF (reference sequence). There are 15 residues in the CDR3. The CDR3 DNA reads TGTGCCACCAGCAGATTTCGTCAGGGGTATTCCCCCCTCCACTTT. Encoded protein: CATSRFRQGYSPLHF.

Notes on this clonotype: The junction departs from the called germline gene at one end, perhaps through a read error. This chain uses TRBV7-9 with TRBJ1-1; possible D gene TRBD1, 6 bases. CDR3 length: 15 amino acids. Germline values: CDR1 SEHNR, CDR2 FQNEAQ (reference sequence). The CDR3 loop reads CASSLDFQGNAEAFF. The CDR3 coding sequence is TGTGCCAGCAGCTTAGATTTCCAGGGGAACGCTGAAGCTTTCTTT.

Only a few counts were recorded for this clonotype. The V and J genes are TRBV9 and TRBJ1-1; D unclear. The CDR3 is 15 amino acids. CDR1 SGDLS and CDR2 YYNGEE come from the germline V gene. The V end lost 6 bases, the J end lost 4 bases, and 19 bases lay between the germline ends. The DNA of the CDR3 is TGTGCCAGCAACCCGTCAGGCGTTCCGGGCACTGAAGCTTTCTTT. Amino acid sequence: CASNPSGVPGTEAFF.